This record looks at one TCR beta chain sequence and its context. Its antigen remains unidentified. This entry comes from a study of CXCR3-negative and CXCR3-positive naive CD8 T cells. Overall study results and limits: CXCR3-positive naive cells carried more hydrophobic TRB CDR3s than CXCR3-negative ones. Diversity was high in both naive subsets and much lower in memory cells.

Libraries were UMI-labeled 5' RACE TRB cDNA. For each CDR3 protein, TCRdb gives one entry from its re-call of the 5' RACE reads, without DNA. The data include 100,000 to 150,000 distinct CDR3 sequences; the top ten clones carry under 0.5%. Per the germline V gene, CDR1 is DFQATT and CDR2 is SNEGSKA (reference sequence). The CDR3 is made up of 14 amino acids. This sequence joins TRBV20-1 and TRBJ2-1; as DNA is missing, the TRBD2 call by TCRdb cannot be tested. Material for sequencing was naive CXCR3- CD8+ T cells from blood. Subset reported: CD45RO-CCR7+CD27+CD95- naive CD8+ T cells lacking CXCR3 (TNR3-). The clonotype was recovered from a human donor in good health. Some clones in this sample may be carry-over from other donors' samples. CDR3 region: CSAGPSGASYEQFF.